These T cell receptor beta chains were read from a single sample in a study of T cell responses to AZD1222 COVID-19 vaccine. Libraries were prepared by immunoSEQ multiplex PCR; TCRdb keeps only in-frame clonotypes and omits some of them. The repertoire holds around 100,000 clones, with just under 95% as singletons. This material consisted of peripheral blood, taken on day 0 of AZD1222 vaccination. The receptors stem from an adult in good health. Both conserved end residues are part of each CDR3. Each record gives: V gene, J gene, clone size, CDR3 protein. A clone size is listed for some rows: how often the clone was seen (once, few, many), or a class if it is expanded.

TRBV7-2,TRBJ2-3,once,CASSLDIGTGFTDTQYF
TRBV4-3,TRBJ2-2,.,CASSQALVSIPGELFF
TRBV3-1/TRBV3-2,TRBJ2-7,.,CASSQTPHEQYF
TRBV5-1,TRBJ2-3,.,CASSSRDRNTDTQYF
TRBV20-1,TRBJ2-5,.,CSARRAETQYF
TRBV27,TRBJ2-2,.,CASTHRGSAGELFF
TRBV10-1,TRBJ1-5,.,CARQLFAPQPQHF
TRBV10-1,TRBJ1-5,.,CASSESAGGYSNQPQHF
TRBV7-8,TRBJ1-1,.,CASSRTGGSNTEAFF
TRBV3-1/TRBV3-2,TRBJ1-2,.,CASSRNEEGYTF
TRBV6-5,TRBJ1-4,.,CASSSGQINEKLFF
TRBV5-1,TRBJ2-7,.,CASSFITSGSYEQYF
TRBV6-1,TRBJ1-2,.,CASSEYPIPATNYGYTF
TRBV27,TRBJ1-2,.,CASSPTNDRGGGYTF
TRBV27,TRBJ2-7,.,CASSHTGSHSYEQYF
TRBV19,TRBJ2-1,.,CASRITSGSYNEQFF
TRBV4-1,TRBJ1-1,.,CASSQDDRVNTEAFF
TRBV6-2/TRBV6-3,TRBJ1-4,.,CASSYRTEASSNEKLFF
TRBV14,TRBJ1-1,.,CASSPGGALNTEAFF
TRBV7-2,TRBJ1-5,.,CASSLADSNQPQHF
TRBV6-4,TRBJ2-3,.,CASSEAGTGSTDTQYF
TRBV30,TRBJ1-4,.,CAWSVDRSNEKLFF
TRBV19,TRBJ2-1,.,CASSSGGNEQFF
TRBV18,TRBJ1-5,.,CASSPEQGSNQPQHF
TRBV7-2,TRBJ1-5,.,CASSLGQVNQPQHF
TRBV7-2,TRBJ1-1,.,CASSLFFGAGLNTEAFF
TRBV30,TRBJ2-7,.,CAWSPGRDTYEQYF
TRBV15,TRBJ1-1,.,CATSRDSFSTEAFF
TRBV21-1,TRBJ2-4,once,CASRRPNSAKNIQYF
TRBV11-2,TRBJ2-3,.,CASSLEWGADTQYF
TRBV12-3/TRBV12-4,TRBJ2-3,once,CASSSNRGGTQYF
TRBV24-1,TRBJ2-3,.,CATSDVWGGRDTQYF
TRBV28,TRBJ1-3,.,CASSQPLGRKGLSGNTIYF
TRBV11-1,TRBJ2-7,.,CASSLSRVDEQYF
TRBV6-5,TRBJ2-5,.,CASRGSGGGQETQYF
TRBV11-1,TRBJ1-4,.,CASSPNRQLSNEKLFF
TRBV27,TRBJ1-1,few,CASRRQGYTEAFF
TRBV5-1,TRBJ1-1,.,CASSFRGPGGTEAFF
TRBV4-1,TRBJ1-4,.,CASSQDQSGGVEKLFF
TRBV9,TRBJ2-5,.,CASSVEGGSGVGETQYF
TRBV7-3,TRBJ2-1,.,CASSTDRNSNEQFF
TRBV19,TRBJ2-1,.,CASSRRRTAPNNEQFF
TRBV2,TRBJ1-4,.,CASRGTATNEKLFF
TRBV5-4,TRBJ1-1,.,CASSWDRRNTEAFF
TRBV4-3,TRBJ2-5,.,CASSQETGVGETQYF
TRBV4-3,TRBJ1-1,once,CASSGDRDAYTEAFF
TRBV6-5,TRBJ1-1,once,CASSYAPYMEAFF
TRBV7-2,TRBJ1-5,.,CASSLTGLGNQPQHF
TRBV5-1,TRBJ2-3,.,CASTRGLAGYALSTDTQYF
TRBV5-1,TRBJ2-3,.,CASSSGRLLASTDTQYF
TRBV27,TRBJ2-1,.,CASSLFLVASSYNEQFF
TRBV24-1,TRBJ2-2,.,CATGGTSGRTGELFF
TRBV6-1,TRBJ1-1,.,CASSETIMNTEAFF
TRBV7-9,TRBJ1-3,.,CASSANRDRGLTGNTIYF